This TCR beta chain originates from a study of beta chain features in type 1 diabetes. Overall study context: Patients and healthy donors were similar in age, gender and cell yields.

Whole-study findings and limits: Insertions were fewer and deletions more numerous at VDJ junctions in type 1 diabetes patients. Comparison showed that naive, central memory and Treg TCRB repertoires appeared more similar among patients than among healthy donors.

The whole isolated RNA underwent reverse transcription, so sequencing captured expressed TCRB transcripts. Profiled with immunoSEQ multiplex PCR; TCRdb holds only in-frame clones, not every one. The profile covers 860,000 or so clones, with 15% to 20% appearing a single time and 0.023% taken by the ten largest. The CDR3 is made up of 14 amino acids. Germline CDR1 is SGHTA and CDR2 is FQGNSA. Trimming stripped 4 bases from V and 2 bases from J, with 12 bases between. Comment on this clone: The antigen remains undetermined. Other nucleotide sequences from this sample produce the same CDR3.

The clonotype was recovered from a woman in her late teens or twenties in good health. This rearrangement joins TRBV7-2 to TRBJ2-7; possible D gene TRBD2, 5 bases. Sequencing was done on a sample of naive CD4+ T cells from blood. The CDR3 is CASSSSGGPYEQYF. CDR3 in DNA: TGTGCCAGCAGCTCCTCGGGCGGGCCCTACGAGCAGTACTTC.